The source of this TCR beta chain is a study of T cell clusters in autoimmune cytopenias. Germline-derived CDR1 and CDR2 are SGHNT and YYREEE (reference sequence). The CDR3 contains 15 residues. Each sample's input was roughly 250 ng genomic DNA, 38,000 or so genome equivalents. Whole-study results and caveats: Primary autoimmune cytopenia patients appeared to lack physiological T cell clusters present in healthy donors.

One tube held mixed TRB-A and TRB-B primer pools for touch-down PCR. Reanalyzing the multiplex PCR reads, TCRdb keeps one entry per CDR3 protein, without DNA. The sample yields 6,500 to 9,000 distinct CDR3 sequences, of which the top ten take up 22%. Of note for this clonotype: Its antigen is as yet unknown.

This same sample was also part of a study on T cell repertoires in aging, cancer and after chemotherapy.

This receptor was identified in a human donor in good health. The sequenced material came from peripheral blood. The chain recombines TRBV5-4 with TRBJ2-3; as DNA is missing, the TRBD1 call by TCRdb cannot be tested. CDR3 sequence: CASSLVEGGTDTQYF.